The source of this TCR beta chain is a study of blood T cell repertoires in COVID-19. Across the study: Italy, Spain and the United States were the sources of the convalescent and acute COVID-19 samples. T cells, B-cell-depleted T cells, or PBMCs provided the cDNA or gDNA that served as material.

V was pared by 3 bases and J by 5 bases, with 12 bases of the junction left unmatched. From germline, CDR1 is KGHDR and CDR2 SFDVKD. CDR3 length: 18 amino acids. Original methodology: Counts of nucleated cells, estimated from reference gene primer amplification, were obtained. Libraries were prepared by immunoSEQ multiplex PCR; TCRdb keeps only in-frame clonotypes and omits some of them. The DNA was the basis for D and trimming; V, J and clone size are from that table. This sample has 240,000 or so clones, with approximately 82% found just once. Sequenced sample: peripheral blood. This chain links TRBV24-1 with TRBJ2-2, with 9 bases fitting TRBD2. This receptor was obtained from a woman aged 18-29 years with acute or convalescent COVID-19. This chain's CDR3 is CATSDRVAGVGWTGELFF. CDR3 DNA: TGTGCCACCAGTGATCGTGTAGCGGGAGTCGGTTGGACCGGGGAGCTGTTTTTT.